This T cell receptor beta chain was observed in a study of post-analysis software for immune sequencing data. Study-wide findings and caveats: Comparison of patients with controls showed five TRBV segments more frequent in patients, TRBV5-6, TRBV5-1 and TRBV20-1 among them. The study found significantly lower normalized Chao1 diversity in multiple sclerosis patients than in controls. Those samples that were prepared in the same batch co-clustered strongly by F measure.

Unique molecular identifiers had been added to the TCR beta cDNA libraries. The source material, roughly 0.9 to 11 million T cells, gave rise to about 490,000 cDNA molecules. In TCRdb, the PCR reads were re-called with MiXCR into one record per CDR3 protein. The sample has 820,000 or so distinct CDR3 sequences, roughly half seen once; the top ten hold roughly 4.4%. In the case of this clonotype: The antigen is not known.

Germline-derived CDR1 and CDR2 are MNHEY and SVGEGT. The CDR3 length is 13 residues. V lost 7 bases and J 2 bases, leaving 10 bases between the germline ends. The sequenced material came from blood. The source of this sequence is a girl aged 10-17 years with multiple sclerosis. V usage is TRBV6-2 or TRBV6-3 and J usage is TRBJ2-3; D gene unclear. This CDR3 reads CASTKDTTDTQYF. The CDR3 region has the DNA TGTGCCAGCACCAAAGACACCACAGATACGCAGTATTTT.